Below, 18 T cell receptor beta chains from the same sample are listed, as sequenced in a study of technical replicates of blood from several donors (dated by TCRdb to between 2016 and 2019). Library preparation was by the immunoSEQ multiplex PCR assay. The clones in this table, taken by TCRdb from immuneACCESS, are in-frame only. Not every clone is retained; where verified, under half of the shortfall comes from an unresolved V gene, and the cause of the rest is unknown. For this sample the table gives under 95,000 clones, of which about 95% were detected only once. The ten largest clones take up around 0.25% of the sample. The source material was T cells isolated from PBMCs. These receptors were obtained from a human donor in good health.

The chain employs TRBV15 and TRBJ2-1, with TRBD1 identical over 7 bases. This CDR3 has 13 amino acids. CDR1 and CDR2 (germline): LNHNV, YYDKDF (reference sequence). V shed 0 bases, J shed 7 bases, and the junction held 0 bases outside the gene matches. This chain's CDR3 is CATSRDRGNEQFF. CDR3 bases: TGTGCCACCAGCAGAGACAGGGGGAATGAGCAGTTCTTC. The variable domain in full, with the rest retrieved from reference TRBV15 and TRBJ2-1, is DAMVIQNPRYQVTQFGKPVTLSCSQTLNHNVMYWYQQKSSQAPKLLFHYYDKDFNNEADTPDNFQSRRPNTSFCFLDIRSPGLGDTAMYLCATSRDRGNEQFFGPGTRLTVL.

This rearrangement joins TRBV6-5 to TRBJ1-5; the D gene is possibly TRBD1 (6 bases). The V gene's germline CDR1 is MNHEY and CDR2 SVGAGI. This CDR3 has 13 amino acids. V gave up 4 bases and J gave up 7 bases, with 11 bases separating them. In DNA form, the CDR3 reads TGTGCCAGCAGTTGGGCCAGGGGACAGCCCCAGCATTTT. Amino acid sequence: CASSWARGQPQHF.

The chain recombines TRBV14 with TRBJ2-1, with 11 bases fitting TRBD2. Germline assignment: CDR1 SGHDN and CDR2 FVKESK. Trimming cost V 1 base and J 8 bases; bases outside gene matches: 10. The CDR3 is 17 amino acids. The CDR3: CASSQGTSGWFLHEQFF. CDR3 in DNA: TGTGCCAGCAGCCAAGGGACTAGCGGGTGGTTTTTGCATGAGCAGTTCTTC.

V gene TRBV27 combines with J gene TRBJ2-7; possibly TRBD2 for D (7 bases). V was pared by 4 bases and J by 3 bases, with 10 bases between. Germline values: CDR1 MNHEY, CDR2 SMNVEV (reference sequence). The CDR3 has 13 amino acids. The CDR3 is CASSSGGNYEQYF. For the CDR3, the DNA is TGTGCCAGCAGTTCGGGGGGCAACTACGAGCAGTACTTC.

The chain joins TRBV27 to TRBJ2-1, with 13 bases aligning to TRBD2. Losses at the gene ends were 5 bases for V and 6 bases for J; bases not matched to a gene: 7. There are 16 residues in the CDR3. Germline CDR1 is MNHEY and CDR2 is SMNVEV (reference sequence). The CDR3 DNA reads as TGTGCCAGCAGTCCCGCTACTAGCGGGAGGGGCAATGAGCAGTTCTTC. Its translation is CASSPATSGRGNEQFF.

DNA of the CDR3: TGTGCCAGCAGCCTAAAAAAGAACACTGAAGCTTTCTTT. Translating gives CASSLKKNTEAFF. J is TRBJ1-1 and V is TRBV28; D is undetermined. The CDR3 has 13 amino acids. V was trimmed by 6 bases and J by 1 base, leaving 9 bases between them. CDR1 MDHEN and CDR2 SYDVKM come from the germline V gene.

The chain has TRBV30 and TRBJ1-2, with TRBD1 matching over 10 bases. V lost 3 bases and J lost 2; bases outside the gene matches: 6. The CDR3 contains 15 residues. The V gene's germline CDR1 is GTSNPN and CDR2 SVGIG (reference sequence). For the CDR3, the DNA is TGTGCCTGGAGCCCCCAGGACAGGGGGAACTATGGCTACACCTTC. Its protein is CAWSPQDRGNYGYTF.

The chain carries TRBV9 and TRBJ1-3; maybe TRBD1 (6 bases). V was trimmed by 0 bases and J by 1 base, leaving 20 bases between them. The CDR3 runs 19 residues. The germline V gene encodes CDR1 SGDLS and CDR2 YYNGEE. Here the CDR3 DNA reads TGTGCCAGCAGCGTAGGCTGGGGGGGCCTTAGTTCTTCTGGAAACACCATATATTTT. Translated: CASSVGWGGLSSSGNTIYF.

The chain carries TRBV9 and TRBJ1-3; tentative D call: TRBD1 (5 bases). The germline gives CDR1 SGDLS, CDR2 YYNGEE. CDR3 length equals 15 residues. Deletions cut 0 bases from V and 4 bases from J, with 11 bases between. The CDR3 DNA sequence: TGTGCCAGCAGCGTAGCAGGGCGGGGAGGAAACACCATATATTTT. It specifies CASSVAGRGGNTIYF.

V gene TRBV10-3 combines with J gene TRBJ2-1; D might be TRBD2 (7 bases). Trimming removed 6 bases from V and 7 bases from J, with 10 bases in between. Germline-derived CDR1 and CDR2 are ENHRY and SYGVKD. The CDR3 runs 12 residues. The CDR3: CAIRGGANEQFF. Here the CDR3 DNA reads TGTGCCATCAGGGGGGGGGCTAATGAGCAGTTCTTC.

The chain recombines TRBV18 with TRBJ1-5; TRBD1 agrees at 7 bases. The trim removed 2 bases at V and 5 bases at J, leaving 0 bases unmatched. The CDR3 length is 13 residues. Germline V CDR1 and CDR2: KGHSH, LQKENI. CDR3 DNA sequence: TGTGCCAGCTCACCAGACAGGGATCAGCCCCAGCATTTT. Encoded protein: CASSPDRDQPQHF. Filled out from reference TRBV18 and TRBJ1-5, the complete variable domain reads NAGVMQNPRHLVRRRGQEARLRCSPMKGHSHVYWYRQLPEEGLKFMVYLQKENIIDESGMPKERFSAEFPKEGPSILRIQQVVRGDSAAYFCASSPDRDQPQHFGDGTRLSIL.

In this sample, this clone turned up once. The rearrangement joins TRBV2 to TRBJ1-2, with D possibly TRBD1 on 6 matching bases. The CDR3 contains 15 residues. The V gene's germline CDR1 is SNHLY and CDR2 FYNNEI. V lost 5 bases, J lost 1 base, and 14 bases lay in between. The CDR3 sequence is CASSPDRFNNYGYTF. CDR3 nucleotides: TGTGCCAGCAGTCCCGACAGGTTCAATAACTATGGCTACACCTTC.

The genes are TRBV7-2 and TRBJ2-1; 11 bases match TRBD2. Germline assignment: CDR1 SGHTA and CDR2 FQGNSA. This CDR3 has 16 residues. V shed 5 bases and J 6 bases; nucleotides not matched to a gene: 9. CDR3 DNA sequence: TGTGCCAGCAGCAGACGGACTAGCGGGTTATTCAATGAGCAGTTCTTC. It encodes CASSRRTSGLFNEQFF.

This rearrangement joins TRBV19 to TRBJ1-2; the D gene is possibly TRBD1 (5 bases). V was cut by 0 bases and J by 4 bases, with 12 bases left in between. The CDR3 spans 15 residues. Germline lookup yields CDR1 LNHDA and CDR2 SQIVND (reference sequence). The CDR3, as DNA: TGTGCCAGTAGTATAGATCGTGGGGCCGGCTATGGCTACACCTTC. Protein sequence: CASSIDRGAGYGYTF.

The rearrangement joins TRBV30 to TRBJ2-5; a weak D match, TRBD2 (6 bases). Germline-derived CDR1 and CDR2 are GTSNPN and SVGIG (reference sequence). The CDR3 spans 14 residues. V was trimmed by 3 bases and J by 2 bases, leaving 13 bases between them. CDR3 loop: CAWSAWDFQETQYF. CDR3 nucleotide sequence: TGTGCCTGGAGCGCCTGGGACTTTCAAGAGACCCAGTACTTC.

The J gene is TRBJ2-3, the V gene TRBV7-9; 11 bases are shared with TRBD2. The CDR3 spans 16 residues. The V segment lost 2 bases and the J segment 3 bases; nucleotides outside the gene matches: 4. Germline-derived CDR1 and CDR2 are SEHNR and FQNEAQ (reference sequence). The CDR3 protein is CASSLLAGGETDTQYF. CDR3 sequence (DNA): TGTGCCAGCAGCTTACTAGCGGGGGGAGAGACAGATACGCAGTATTTT.

V and J are TRBV5-8 and TRBJ2-5, with TRBD2 matching over 8 bases. The CDR3 is 18 residues long. After removal of 0 bases from V and 1 base from J, the junction contained 11 bases not matched to a gene. The germline V gene has CDR1 SGHTS and CDR2 YDEGEE. CDR3 nucleotides: TGTGCCAGCAGCTTGGTGATGGCGGGGGGCCCCTTCCAAGAGACCCAGTACTTC. Translation: CASSLVMAGGPFQETQYF.

The V call is TRBV25-1, the J call TRBJ2-7; 8 bases are shared with TRBD1. The trim removed 2 bases at V and 4 bases at J, leaving 4 bases unmatched. The CDR3 sequence is 14 residues long. CDR1 MGHDK and CDR2 SYGVNS come from the germline V gene. The CDR3 DNA sequence: TGTGCCAGCAGTGAAGGGACAGGTATATACGAGCAGTACTTC. Protein: CASSEGTGIYEQYF.